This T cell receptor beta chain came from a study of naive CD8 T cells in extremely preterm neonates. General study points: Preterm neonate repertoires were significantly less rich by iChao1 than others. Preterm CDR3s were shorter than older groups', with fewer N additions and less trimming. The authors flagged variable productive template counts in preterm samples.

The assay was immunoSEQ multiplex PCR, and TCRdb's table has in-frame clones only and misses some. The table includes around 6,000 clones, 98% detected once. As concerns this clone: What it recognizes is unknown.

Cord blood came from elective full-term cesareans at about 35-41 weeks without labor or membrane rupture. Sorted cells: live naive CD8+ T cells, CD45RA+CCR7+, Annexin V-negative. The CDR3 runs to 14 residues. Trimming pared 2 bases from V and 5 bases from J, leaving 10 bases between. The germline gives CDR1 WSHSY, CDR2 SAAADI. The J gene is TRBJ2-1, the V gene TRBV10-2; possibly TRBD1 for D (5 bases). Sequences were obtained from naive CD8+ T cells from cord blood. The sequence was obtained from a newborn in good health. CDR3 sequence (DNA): TGCGCCAGCAGTGAGATGGGGCCCAACAATGAGCAGTTCTTC. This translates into CASSEMGPNNEQFF.